This T cell receptor beta chain was documented in a study of molecular identifiers for immune sequencing clone quantification. Previously published methods and listed TCR primers were used for the bulk TCR libraries. TCRdb passed the PCR reads through MiXCR, listing each CDR3 protein once. The profile shows over 50,000 distinct CDR3 sequences, approximately 40% of them singletons. This TCR came from a human donor in good health. Some libraries in this study had Jurkat cell RNA spiked in. Specimen: naive CD8+ T cells from blood, with Jurkat cell RNA spiked in. Subset indicated: FACS-sorted CD8+CD4-CCR7+CD45RA+ naive T cells.

The chain's CDR3 is CASSVGGGYTF. The CDR3 nucleotides are TGTGCCAGCAGCGTAGGGGGAGGCTACACCTTC. The rearrangement joins TRBV7-9 to TRBJ1-2, with TRBD1 as a possible D gene (6 bases). Deletions cut 5 bases from V and 8 bases from J, with 9 bases between. The CDR3 is 11 residues long. Looked up from germline, CDR1 is SEHNR and CDR2 is FQNEAQ (reference sequence).